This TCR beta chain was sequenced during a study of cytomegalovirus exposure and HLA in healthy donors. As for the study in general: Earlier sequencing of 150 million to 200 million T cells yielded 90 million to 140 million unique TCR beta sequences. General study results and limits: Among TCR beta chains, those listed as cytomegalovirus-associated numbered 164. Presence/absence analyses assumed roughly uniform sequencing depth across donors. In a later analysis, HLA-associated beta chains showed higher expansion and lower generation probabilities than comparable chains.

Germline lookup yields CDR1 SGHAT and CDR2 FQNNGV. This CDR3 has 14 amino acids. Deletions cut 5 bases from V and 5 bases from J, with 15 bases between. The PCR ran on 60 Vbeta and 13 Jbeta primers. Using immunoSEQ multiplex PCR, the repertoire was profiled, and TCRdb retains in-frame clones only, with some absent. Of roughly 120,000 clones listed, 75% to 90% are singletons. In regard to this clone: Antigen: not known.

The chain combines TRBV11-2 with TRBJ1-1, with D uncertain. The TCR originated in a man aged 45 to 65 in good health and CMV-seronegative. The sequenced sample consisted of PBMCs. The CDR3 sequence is CASSITSDSTEAFF. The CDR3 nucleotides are TGTGCCAGCAGCATCACCTCGGACTCAACTGAAGCTTTCTTT. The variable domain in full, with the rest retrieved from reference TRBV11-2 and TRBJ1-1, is EAGVAQSPRYKIIEKRQSVAFWCNPISGHATLYWYQQILGQGPKLLIQFQNNGVVDDSQLPKDRFSAERLKGVDSTLKIQPAKLEDSAVYLCASSITSDSTEAFFGQGTRLTVV.